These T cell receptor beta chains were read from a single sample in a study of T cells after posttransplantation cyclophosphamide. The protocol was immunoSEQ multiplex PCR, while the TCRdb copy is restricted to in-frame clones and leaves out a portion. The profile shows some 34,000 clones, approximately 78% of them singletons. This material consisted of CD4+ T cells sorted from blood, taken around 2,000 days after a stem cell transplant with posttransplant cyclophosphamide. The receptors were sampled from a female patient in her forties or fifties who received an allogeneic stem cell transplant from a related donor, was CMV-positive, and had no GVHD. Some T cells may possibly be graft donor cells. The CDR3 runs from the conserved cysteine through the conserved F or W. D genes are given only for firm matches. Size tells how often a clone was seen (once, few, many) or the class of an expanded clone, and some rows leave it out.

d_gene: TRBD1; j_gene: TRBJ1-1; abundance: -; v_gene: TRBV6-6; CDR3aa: CASSYSTGDNTEAFF; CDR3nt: TGTGCCAGCAGTTACTCCACAGGGGACAACACTGAAGCTTTCTTT
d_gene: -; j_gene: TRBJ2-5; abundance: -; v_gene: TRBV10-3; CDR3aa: CAISLQGFQETQYF; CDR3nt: TGTGCCATCAGTTTACAGGGTTTTCAAGAGACCCAGTACTTC
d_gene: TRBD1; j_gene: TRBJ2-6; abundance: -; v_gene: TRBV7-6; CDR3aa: CASSLGGTGDPGANVLTF; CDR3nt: TGTGCCAGCAGCTTAGGCGGGACAGGGGACCCCGGGGCCAACGTCCTGACTTTC
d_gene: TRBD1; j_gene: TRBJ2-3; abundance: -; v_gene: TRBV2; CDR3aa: CASRGQGFRGKKDTQYF; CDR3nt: TGTGCCAGCAGGGGACAGGGCTTCAGGGGCAAAAAAGATACGCAGTATTTT
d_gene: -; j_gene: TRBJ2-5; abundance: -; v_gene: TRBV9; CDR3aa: CASSVRGEQRKETQYF; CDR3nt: TGTGCCAGCAGCGTAAGAGGAGAACAGCGGAAAGAGACCCAGTACTTC
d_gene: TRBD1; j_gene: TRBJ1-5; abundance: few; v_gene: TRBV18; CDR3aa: CASSLDRGMVGNQPQHF; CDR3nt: TGTGCCAGCTCACTGGACAGGGGGATGGTTGGCAATCAGCCCCAGCATTTT
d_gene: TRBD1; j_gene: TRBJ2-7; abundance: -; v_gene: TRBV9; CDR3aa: CASSPGQGSTYEQYF; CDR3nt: TGTGCCAGCAGCCCGGGACAGGGGTCTACCTACGAGCAGTACTTC
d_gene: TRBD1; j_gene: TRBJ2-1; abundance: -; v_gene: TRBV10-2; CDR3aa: CASRTGGYEQFF; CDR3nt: TGCGCCAGCAGGACAGGGGGGTATGAGCAGTTCTTC
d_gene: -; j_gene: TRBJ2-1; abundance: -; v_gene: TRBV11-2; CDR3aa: CASSLANEQFF; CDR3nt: TGTGCCAGCAGCTTGGCCAATGAGCAGTTCTTC
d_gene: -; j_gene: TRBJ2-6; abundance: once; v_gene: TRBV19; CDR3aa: CASSIGRGANVLTF; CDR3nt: TGTGCCAGTAGTATCGGTCGTGGGGCCAACGTCCTGACTTTC
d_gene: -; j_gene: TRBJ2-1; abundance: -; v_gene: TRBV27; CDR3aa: CASSLDRLSYNEQFF; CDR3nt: TGTGCCAGCAGTTTAGACAGACTCTCCTACAATGAGCAGTTCTTC
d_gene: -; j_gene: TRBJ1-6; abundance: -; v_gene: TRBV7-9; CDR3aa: CASSVTGRGSPLHF; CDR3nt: TGTGCCAGCAGTGTAACAGGGAGGGGTTCACCCCTCCACTTT
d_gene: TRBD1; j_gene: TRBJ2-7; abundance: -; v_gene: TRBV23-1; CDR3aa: CASSHGTGPCEQYF; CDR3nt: TGCGCCAGCAGTCACGGGACAGGGCCGTGCGAGCAGTACTTC
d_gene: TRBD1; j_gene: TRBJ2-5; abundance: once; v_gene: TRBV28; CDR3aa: CASSPPQGIQETQYF; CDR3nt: TGTGCCAGCAGTCCGCCACAGGGGATCCAAGAGACCCAGTACTTC
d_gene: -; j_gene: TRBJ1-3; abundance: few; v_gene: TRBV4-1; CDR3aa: CASSQGRGYSGNTIYF; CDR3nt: TGCGCCAGCAGCCAAGGGCGGGGTTACTCTGGAAACACCATATATTTT
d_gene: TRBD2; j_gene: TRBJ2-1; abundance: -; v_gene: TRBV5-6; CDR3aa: CASSPLGGANEQFF; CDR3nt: TGTGCCAGCAGCCCCCTCGGGGGGGCCAATGAGCAGTTCTTC
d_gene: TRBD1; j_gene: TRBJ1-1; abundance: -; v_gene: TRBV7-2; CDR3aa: CASSEQGRRTEAFF; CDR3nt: TGTGCCAGCAGCGAACAGGGGCGTCGGACTGAAGCTTTCTTT
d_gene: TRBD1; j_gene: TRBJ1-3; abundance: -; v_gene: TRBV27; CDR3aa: CASSPTQGAWGNTIYF; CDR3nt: TGTGCCAGCAGTCCTACGCAGGGGGCTTGGGGAAACACCATATATTTT
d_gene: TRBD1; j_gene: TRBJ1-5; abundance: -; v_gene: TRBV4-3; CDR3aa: CASSQGQGTNQPQHF; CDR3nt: TGCGCCAGCAGCCAAGGACAGGGGACGAATCAGCCCCAGCATTTT
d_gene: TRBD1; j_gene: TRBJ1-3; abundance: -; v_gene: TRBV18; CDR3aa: CASSDTGGLSGNTIYF; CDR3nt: TGTGCCAGCTCGGATACAGGGGGCCTATCTGGAAACACCATATATTTT
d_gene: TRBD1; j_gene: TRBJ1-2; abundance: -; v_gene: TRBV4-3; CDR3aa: CASSHRDSRYGYTF; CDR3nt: TGCGCCAGCAGCCACCGGGACAGCCGCTATGGCTACACCTTC
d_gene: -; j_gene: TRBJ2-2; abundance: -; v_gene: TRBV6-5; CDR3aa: CASSAGIGELFF; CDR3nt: TGTGCCAGCAGTGCAGGAATAGGGGAGCTGTTTTTT
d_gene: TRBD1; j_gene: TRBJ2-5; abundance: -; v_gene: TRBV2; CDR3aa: CASSRQGSQQETQYF; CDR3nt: TGTGCCAGCAGTCGACAGGGGTCCCAACAAGAGACCCAGTACTTC
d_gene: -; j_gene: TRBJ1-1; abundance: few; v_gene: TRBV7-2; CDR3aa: CASSLAPLNTEAFF; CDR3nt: TGTGCCAGCAGCTTAGCTCCGTTGAACACTGAAGCTTTCTTT
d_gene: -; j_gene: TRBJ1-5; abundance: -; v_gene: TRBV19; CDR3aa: CASTPGTAYNQPQHF; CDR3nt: TGTGCCAGTACCCCGGGTACGGCCTACAATCAGCCCCAGCATTTT
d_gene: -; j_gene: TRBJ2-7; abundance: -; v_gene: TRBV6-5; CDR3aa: CASSYAVSSYEQYF; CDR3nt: TGTGCCAGCAGTTACGCGGTATCCTCCTACGAGCAGTACTTC